The rows below give T cell receptor beta chains drawn from one sample of a study of T cell responses to AZD1222 COVID-19 vaccine. Assay: immunoSEQ multiplex PCR; the TCRdb copy retains only in-frame clones and omits some. The table has more than 150,000 clones, 94% seen once; the top ten hold about 1.5%. The sequencing here drew on peripheral blood, taken 28 days after the second AZD1222 dose. The receptors originated from an adult who received the AZD1222 COVID-19 vaccine. Each CDR3 is given with its conserved first and last residue. Each record gives: clone size, J gene, D gene, V gene, CDR3 DNA, CDR3 protein. D genes are given only for firm matches. Clone size appears in some rows only: once, few, many, or a class for an expanded clone.

NA TRBJ1-1 NA TRBV6-6 TGTGCCAGCAGGCCAGGGAACACTGAAGCTTTCTTT CASRPGNTEAFF
NA TRBJ2-7 TRBD2 TRBV7-6 TGTGCCAGCAGCTTATATAGCGGGAGTGACGAGCAGTACTTC CASSLYSGSDEQYF
NA TRBJ2-3 NA TRBV27 TGTGCCAGCAGCGGACTGTACACAGATACGCAGTATTTT CASSGLYTDTQYF
NA TRBJ2-2 NA TRBV7-9 TGTGCCAGCAGCTTAACAGCCGCGAACACCGGGGAGCTGTTTTTT CASSLTAANTGELFF
NA TRBJ1-2 TRBD1 TRBV11-2 TGTGCCAGCAGCTTAGCACTGGACAGGGGGCTATTTGGTGGCTACACCTTC CASSLALDRGLFGGYTF
NA TRBJ2-7 TRBD1 TRBV5-1 TGCGCCAGCAGCACCAGACAGGGGGCTTCCTACGAGCAGTACTTC CASSTRQGASYEQYF
NA TRBJ1-4 TRBD1 TRBV2 TGTGCCAGCAGTGACGACAGGGACGCTAATGAAAAACTGTTTTTT CASSDDRDANEKLFF
NA TRBJ1-3 NA TRBV5-1 TGCGCCAGCAGCTTGGCAGGACGCTCTGGAAACACCATATATTTT CASSLAGRSGNTIYF
NA TRBJ1-1 TRBD1 TRBV6-4 TGTGCCAGCAGTGAGACAGGGGCCAACACTGAAGCTTTCTTT CASSETGANTEAFF
NA TRBJ1-3 NA TRBV18 TGTGCCAGCTCACCCGTGGGAGGCTCTGGAAACACCATATATTTT CASSPVGGSGNTIYF
once TRBJ2-1 TRBD2 TRBV5-1 TGCGCCAGCAGCTTTAGCGGGAGTTCCTACAATGAGCAGTTCTTC CASSFSGSSYNEQFF
NA TRBJ1-1 NA TRBV5-8 TGTGCCAGCAGCCGACGGGGCGCGACTGAAGCTTTCTTT CASSRRGATEAFF
NA TRBJ2-1 NA TRBV5-1 TGCGCCAGCAGCTTGACTAGGAGCTCCTACAATGAGCAGTTCTTC CASSLTRSSYNEQFF
NA TRBJ1-3 NA TRBV29-1 TGCAGCGTTGAAAGGGACTTCGGAAACACCATATATTTT CSVERDFGNTIYF
NA TRBJ2-7 NA TRBV5-1 TGCGCCAGCAGCTCCGGGACGGCAGCAGCCTACGAGCAGTACTTC CASSSGTAAAYEQYF
NA TRBJ2-7 NA TRBV6-5 TGTGCCAGCAGTCAGGGGAGGTCCTACGAGCAGTACTTC CASSQGRSYEQYF
NA TRBJ1-2 TRBD1 TRBV30 TGTGCCTGGAGTGACCTAATACAGGGGCAAGGCTTTTGGGGCTATGGCTACACCTTC CAWSDLIQGQGFWGYGYTF
NA TRBJ2-5 NA TRBV3-1/TRBV3-2 TGTGCCAGCAGCCACAACCACAGAGAAGAGACCCAGTACTTC CASSHNHREETQYF
NA TRBJ2-6 NA TRBV7-3 TGTGCCACCACACCGAAGGGGGGGTCCGGGGCCAACGTCCTGACTTTC CATTPKGGSGANVLTF
NA TRBJ2-7 TRBD1 TRBV5-1 TGCGCCAGCAGCAGGGACAGGGGATCCTACGAGCAGTACTTC CASSRDRGSYEQYF
NA TRBJ1-6 NA TRBV27 TGTGCCAGCAGTTTCCGGGGGATAAATTCACCCCTCCACTTT CASSFRGINSPLHF
once TRBJ1-5 NA TRBV7-6 TGTGCCAGCAGCTTATACGAAGGGGATCAGCCCCAGCATTTT CASSLYEGDQPQHF